The T cell receptor (beta chain) under discussion was sequenced for a study of blood T cell repertoires in COVID-19. Study context: The analysed material was cDNA or gDNA that came from T cells, B-cell-depleted T cells, or PBMCs.

The length of the CDR3 is 13 residues. Germline CDR1 SGHVS, CDR2 FQNEAQ. V was shortened by 1 base and J by 10 bases, with 13 bases between the two germline ends. Some clones are missing from TCRdb's copy, which holds only in-frame ones; the method was immunoSEQ multiplex PCR. The sample has around 340,000 clones; roughly nine tenths are singletons. Sequencing input: peripheral blood. The chain couples TRBV7-8 to TRBJ1-1; a possible D gene is TRBD1 (6 bases). This sequence was found in a woman aged 55-69 years with COVID-19, enrolled during active disease. In DNA, the CDR3 is TGTGCCAGCAGCTTAGTTCCCTCACAGGGAGCTTTCTTT. Translating gives CASSLVPSQGAFF.